These 23 T cell receptor beta chains share one sample of origin, sequenced in a study of a mutant IDH1 vaccine in newly diagnosed glioma. Their specific antigens are unknown. Produced via immunoSEQ multiplex PCR; TCRdb's table is partial and in-frame only. The profile covers roughly 69,000 clones, with around 87% appearing a single time and 1.5% to 2% taken by the ten largest. Indicated time point: week 35, safety follow-up. The investigators gave 300 ug of mutant IDH1 20-mer peptide in each vaccine dose, together with topical imiquimod. Sequencing was performed on PBMCs, taken from a glioma patient whose treatment included an IDH1 peptide vaccine. These receptors were obtained from a man aged 25 to 40 with glioma.

The sample holds one count of this clone. The chain couples TRBV29-1 to TRBJ2-1; 7 bases line up with TRBD2. The CDR3 covers 12 residues. The germline V gene has CDR1 SQVTM and CDR2 ANQGSEA. V lost 7 bases to trimming and J lost 6 bases; unmatched junction nucleotides: 6. The CDR3 here is CSASPGGNEQFF. As DNA, the CDR3 is TGCAGCGCTTCCCCGGGGGGCAATGAGCAGTTCTTC.

The count of this clone is one. The J gene is TRBJ2-4, the V gene TRBV18; the match to TRBD1 covers 8 bases. Per the germline V gene, CDR1 is KGHSH and CDR2 is LQKENI. This CDR3 has 17 residues. The junction had 8 bases not matched to a gene; V was cut back by 1 base and J by 3 bases. The CDR3 protein is CASSPLDRASLKNIQYF. CDR3 DNA sequence: TGTGCCAGCTCACCACTGGACAGGGCCAGCCTCAAAAACATTCAGTACTTC.

The DNA of the CDR3 is TGTGCCAGCAGACCCGGGCCTCACACTGAAGCTTTCTTT. Translated, it gives CASRPGPHTEAFF. The chain recombines TRBV6-5 with TRBJ1-1, with D unclear. V was clipped by 6 bases and J by 3 bases, with 11 bases between them. The V gene's germline CDR1 is MNHEY and CDR2 SVGAGI. The CDR3 runs to 13 residues.

The rearrangement uses TRBV11-2 and TRBJ2-3; 11 bases are a match to TRBD2. CDR1 and CDR2 (germline): SGHAT, FQNNGV. The CDR3 is 16 amino acids. With 4 bases clipped from V and 4 bases from J, the junction kept 7 bases outside the gene matches. The CDR3: CASSSSSGRKPDTQYF. The CDR3 bases are TGTGCCAGCAGCTCTTCTAGCGGGAGGAAGCCAGATACGCAGTATTTT.

V usage is TRBV29-1 and J usage is TRBJ2-2; D unresolved. Looked up from germline, CDR1 is SQVTM and CDR2 is ANQGSEA. Trimming stripped 2 bases from V and 6 bases from J, with 13 bases between. The CDR3 is 14 amino acids. The CDR3: CSVENPRAAGELFF. In nucleotides, the CDR3 is TGCAGCGTTGAAAATCCCCGGGCAGCCGGGGAGCTGTTTTTT.

The genes are TRBV27 and TRBJ2-4; 7 nucleotides align to TRBD2. V trimming: 3 bases; J trimming: 9 bases; junction bases outside the gene matches: 14. Germline V gene data show CDR1 as MNHEY and CDR2 as SMNVEV (reference sequence). This CDR3 is 16 amino acids long. The CDR3 DNA is TGTGCCAGCAGTTTGGATAGCGGGCCAACCCGGGGCATTCAGTACTTC. Translation: CASSLDSGPTRGIQYF.

V and J are TRBV19 and TRBJ1-1, with 7 bases identical to TRBD1. CDR1 and CDR2 (germline): LNHDA, SQIVND (reference sequence). The CDR3 has 13 amino acids. With V trimmed by 3 bases and J by 3 bases, 1 base remained unmatched. In DNA, the CDR3 is TGTGCCAGTAGTATCGACAGGGACACTGAAGCTTTCTTT. It yields the protein CASSIDRDTEAFF.

The chain joins TRBV6-5 to TRBJ2-7, with D possibly TRBD2 on 7 matching bases. Germline V gene lookup returns CDR1 MNHEY and CDR2 SVGAGI. The V end lost 5 bases, the J end lost 2 bases, and 10 bases lay between the germline ends. The CDR3 extends over 13 amino acids. This CDR3 reads CASSRGDTYEQYF. The CDR3 nucleotides read TGTGCCAGCAGTCGGGGGGACACCTACGAGCAGTACTTC.

This clone came up a few times. This sequence joins TRBV7-3 and TRBJ2-2; no clear D gene. The CDR3 contains 12 residues. V was cut by 5 bases and J by 7 bases, with 8 bases left in between. From germline, CDR1 is SGHTA and CDR2 FQGTGA. This CDR3 is CASSDSYGELFF. The CDR3 DNA reads TGTGCCAGCAGCGATTCCTACGGGGAGCTGTTTTTT.

The V gene is TRBV2, the J gene TRBJ1-2; 7 bases fit TRBD1. The germline CDR1 and CDR2 sequences are SNHLY and FYNNEI. The CDR3 runs to 12 residues. V shed 4 bases and J 7 bases; nucleotides not matched to a gene: 3. The CDR3 loop reads CASSAGDSGYTF. CDR3 coding DNA: TGTGCCAGCAGTGCGGGGGACAGTGGCTACACCTTC.

The genes are TRBV19 and TRBJ2-1; 8 positions agree with TRBD1. The CDR3 runs to 15 residues. Trimming cost V 5 bases and J 4 bases; bases outside gene matches: 7. The germline CDR1 and CDR2 sequences are LNHDA and SQIVND (reference sequence). CDR3 in DNA: TGTGCCAGTAGTTTCGGACAGGGCTCGTACAATGAGCAGTTCTTC. Encoded protein: CASSFGQGSYNEQFF.

This chain connects TRBV6-4 to TRBJ2-1; D uncertain. In germline, CDR1 is MRHNA, CDR2 SNTAGT. Deletions cut 2 bases from V and 4 bases from J, with 3 bases between. The CDR3 length is 12 residues. CDR3 DNA: TGTGCCAGCAGTGACGGGTACAATGAGCAGTTCTTC. Residues: CASSDGYNEQFF.

The rearrangement joins TRBV5-1 to TRBJ2-7, with 11 bases identical to TRBD2. The junction had 2 bases not matched to a gene; V was cut back by 4 bases and J by 2 bases. The CDR3 has 14 amino acids. Per the germline V gene, CDR1 is SGHRS and CDR2 is YFSETQ. As DNA, the CDR3 is TGCGCCAGCAGCGGTAGCGGGGGGGCCTACGAGCAGTACTTC. The encoded protein is CASSGSGGAYEQYF.

V is TRBV5-4 and J is TRBJ2-7; possibly TRBD1 for D (6 bases). Germline V CDR1 and CDR2: SGHNT, YYREEE (reference sequence). The CDR3 extends over 18 amino acids. The ends were cut back, 6 bases at V and 4 bases at J, with 29 bases in the middle. CDR3 protein: CASTLLSQSRGQSYEQYF. The CDR3 bases are TGTGCCAGCACCCTCCTGAGCCAATCGCGTGGACAGAGTTACGAGCAGTACTTC.

The chain uses TRBV2 and TRBJ1-2; the D is unclear. Germline CDR1 is SNHLY and CDR2 is FYNNEI. Trimming cost V 7 bases and J 8 bases, with 14 bases left between them. This CDR3 spans 12 amino acids. The CDR3 region is CASMEALEGYTF. The CDR3, as DNA: TGTGCCAGCATGGAGGCCCTCGAGGGCTACACCTTC.

This chain joins TRBV29-1 and TRBJ1-1; D remains ambiguous. The CDR3 is 14 amino acids. Germline assignment: CDR1 SQVTM and CDR2 ANQGSEA. Trimming cost V 3 bases and J 1 base, with 12 bases left between them. The CDR3 loop is CSVDRAGSNTEAFF. The CDR3 DNA reads TGCAGCGTTGATAGGGCGGGTTCGAACACTGAAGCTTTCTTT.

The chain has TRBV5-1 and TRBJ2-6; D is unresolved. Trimming removed 0 bases from V and 4 bases from J, with 17 bases in between. CDR1 and CDR2 (germline): SGHRS, YFSETQ. The CDR3 runs to 18 residues. CDR3 nucleotide sequence: TGCGCCAGCAGCTTGGATGGCAGCAACCTCGGGGGGGCCAACGTCCTGACTTTC. Encoded protein: CASSLDGSNLGGANVLTF.

V and J are TRBV7-9 and TRBJ2-1; TRBD1 might be the D (6 bases). Deletions cut 5 bases from V and 15 bases from J, with 20 bases between. Germline values: CDR1 SEHNR, CDR2 FQNEAQ (reference sequence). The CDR3 runs to 13 residues. CDR3 in amino acids: CASSPQAVTGRFF. The CDR3 nucleotides read TGTGCCAGCAGCCCACAAGCGGTTACAGGGCGGTTCTTC.

The chain recombines TRBV7-2 with TRBJ1-3; tentative D call: TRBD1 (6 bases). The CDR3 spans 15 residues. Per germline, CDR1 SGHTA and CDR2 FQGNSA. V was pared by 2 bases and J by 4 bases, with 12 bases between. This CDR3 reads CASSLMGGGGNTIYF. CDR3 coding DNA: TGTGCCAGCAGCTTAATGGGGGGCGGCGGAAACACCATATATTTT.

This clone was picked up one time. V usage is TRBV14 and J usage is TRBJ2-5; 10 nucleotides align to TRBD2. This CDR3 region has 15 residues. CDR1 SGHDN and CDR2 FVKESK come from the germline V gene. V trimming: 1 base; J trimming: 5 bases; junction bases outside the gene matches: 4. The CDR3 DNA follows: TGTGCCAGCAGCCAAGTACTAGCGGGACTGGAGACCCAGTACTTC. The encoded protein is CASSQVLAGLETQYF.

The rearrangement uses TRBV5-1 and TRBJ1-6; D unclear. V was clipped by 4 bases and J by 10 bases, with 15 bases between them. Germline V gene sequence: CDR1 SGHRS, CDR2 YFSETQ. The CDR3 has 14 residues. In DNA form, the CDR3 reads TGCGCCAGCAGCCCTGGAGTCGCCTTATCACCCCTCCACTTT. Its protein is CASSPGVALSPLHF.

The chain carries TRBV11-2 and TRBJ2-5, with D perhaps matching TRBD1 or TRBD2 (5 bases each). This CDR3 region has 12 residues. V was cut by 3 bases and J by 4 bases, with 6 bases left in between. Looked up from germline, CDR1 is SGHAT and CDR2 is FQNNGV. CDR3 protein: CASSFGAETQYF. Here the CDR3 DNA reads TGTGCCAGCAGCTTCGGGGCAGAGACCCAGTACTTC.

The CDR3 DNA is TGTGCCAGCAGTTATTTTGCTGGGGCAGATACGCAGTATTTT. Translation gives CASSYFAGADTQYF. The rearrangement uses TRBV28 and TRBJ2-3; D is unresolved. Trimming stripped 4 bases from V and 4 bases from J, with 12 bases between. Per germline, CDR1 MDHEN and CDR2 SYDVKM. The CDR3 spans 14 residues.